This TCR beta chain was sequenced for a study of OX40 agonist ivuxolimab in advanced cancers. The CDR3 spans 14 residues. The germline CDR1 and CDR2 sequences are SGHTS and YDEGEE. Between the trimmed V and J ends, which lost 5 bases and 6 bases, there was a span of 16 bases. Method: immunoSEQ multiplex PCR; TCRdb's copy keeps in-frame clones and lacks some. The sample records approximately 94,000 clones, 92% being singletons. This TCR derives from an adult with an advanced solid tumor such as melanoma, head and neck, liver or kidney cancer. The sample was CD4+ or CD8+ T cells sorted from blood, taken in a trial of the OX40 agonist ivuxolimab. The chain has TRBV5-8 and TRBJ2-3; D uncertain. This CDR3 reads CASSWTPDLDTQYF. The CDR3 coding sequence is TGTGCCAGCAGTTGGACGCCGGATTTGGATACGCAGTATTTT.